The next 20 T cell receptor beta chains were all read from a single sample in a study of T cell changes during pregnancy in multiple sclerosis. Sequenced by immunoSEQ multiplex PCR; TCRdb stores in-frame clones only, minus some. This table holds about 73,000 clones, around 94% found once. The sample here was peripheral blood, taken in the third trimester of pregnancy. Every receptor here comes from a female donor in good health, enrolled as a control in a pregnancy study.

The CDR3 DNA reads TGTGCCAGCAGCGTAGGGGGGGGACAGGGGGCGCAGGGCTACACCTTC. Translated, it gives CASSVGGGQGAQGYTF. The chain uses TRBV9 and TRBJ1-2; TRBD1 aligns across 12 bases. From germline, CDR1 is SGDLS and CDR2 YYNGEE. With V trimmed by 0 bases and J by 8 bases, 8 bases remained unmatched. CDR3 length equals 16 residues.

The CDR3, as DNA: TGTGCCAGCAGCGTGCTAGCTTCGTCTGGCAATGAGCAGTTCTTC. Translation: CASSVLASSGNEQFF. This chain connects TRBV7-3 to TRBJ2-1; TRBD2 is a possible D gene (5 bases). The CDR3 has 15 residues. Trimming stripped 5 bases from V and 6 bases from J, with 17 bases between. Germline values: CDR1 SGHTA, CDR2 FQGTGA.

CDR3 in DNA: TGCGCCAGCAGCACAAACCCCACTCAGCGGGCGATGTTCGACGAGCAGTACTTC. Encoded protein: CASSTNPTQRAMFDEQYF. The chain is built from TRBV5-1 and TRBJ2-7; tentatively, D is TRBD2 (6 bases). The CDR3 covers 18 residues. Germline V gives CDR1 SGHRS, CDR2 YFSETQ. V was clipped by 4 bases and J by 5 bases, with 28 bases between them.

The chain links TRBV29-1 to TRBJ2-7; 11 nucleotides agree with TRBD1. The V segment lost 8 bases and the J segment 6 bases; nucleotides outside the gene matches: 9. The CDR3 spans 13 residues. Per germline, CDR1 SQVTM and CDR2 ANQGSEA. CDR3 sequence reads: CSTRDRGASEQYF. The CDR3 coding sequence is TGCAGCACCCGGGACAGGGGGGCCTCCGAGCAGTACTTC.

The J gene is TRBJ1-2, the V gene TRBV9, with a weak D call TRBD1 (5 bases). The V gene lost 1 base and the J gene lost 4 bases, with 11 bases spanning the gap. This CDR3 contains 14 residues. The germline gives CDR1 SGDLS, CDR2 YYNGEE. CDR3 in DNA: TGTGCCAGCAGCGTACGGGGGAACATCTATGGCTACACCTTC. Encoded protein: CASSVRGNIYGYTF.

The chain combines TRBV27 with TRBJ2-2; no clear D gene. V gave up 5 bases and J gave up 3 bases, with 10 bases separating them. The CDR3 consists of 14 residues. Germline values: CDR1 MNHEY, CDR2 SMNVEV (reference sequence). In nucleotides, the CDR3 is TGTGCCAGCAGTGCCCGAGAGTACACCGGGGAGCTGTTTTTT. This sequence encodes CASSAREYTGELFF.

As to this clone: At the DNA level, this CDR3 is encoded by other sequences in the same sample as well. The V and J genes are TRBV11-2 and TRBJ1-1; D is undetermined. CDR1 SGHAT and CDR2 FQNNGV come from the germline V gene. The CDR3 contains 13 residues. V was clipped by 5 bases and J by 2 bases, with 9 bases between them. The CDR3 sequence is CASSPGANTEAFF. DNA for the CDR3: TGTGCCAGCAGCCCCGGAGCTAACACTGAAGCTTTCTTT.

The rearrangement joins TRBV6-5 to TRBJ1-4, with a weak D call TRBD1 (6 bases). Deletions cut 6 bases from V and 8 bases from J, with 16 bases between. CDR3 length: 14 amino acids. The germline V gene has CDR1 MNHEY and CDR2 SVGAGI. The CDR3 sequence is CASREQGAYEKLFF. CDR3 coding DNA: TGTGCCAGCAGGGAACAGGGTGCATACGAAAAACTGTTTTTT.

The chain is built from TRBV4-2 and TRBJ1-2; D may be TRBD1 (5 bases). The CDR3 is made up of 18 amino acids. Between the trimmed V and J ends, which lost 5 bases and 2 bases, there was a span of 24 bases. Per the germline V gene, CDR1 is LGHNA and CDR2 is YNFKEQ. CDR3 sequence reads: CASSIRALTVFRNYGYTF. The CDR3, as DNA: TGTGCCAGCAGCATCCGAGCCCTGACAGTGTTCAGGAACTATGGCTACACCTTC.

The V and J genes are TRBV7-9 and TRBJ2-1; 8 bases fit TRBD1. The V and J ends lost 7 bases and 4 bases, in that order; junction bases with no gene match: 9. The CDR3 has 15 amino acids. From germline, CDR1 is SEHNR and CDR2 FQNEAQ (reference sequence). The DNA of the CDR3 is TGTGCCAGCAACCGTCGACAGGGGAATTACAATGAGCAGTTCTTC. It yields the protein CASNRRQGNYNEQFF.

The rearrangement uses TRBV7-5 and TRBJ2-3; no check of the table's D call, TRBD2, against the DNA was made. TRBV7-5 is assigned pseudogene status. This CDR3 comprises 14 residues. CDR3 DNA: TGTGTCAGAAGCCCAGCGGGAGATACAGATACGCAGTATTTT. This gives the protein CVRSPAGDTDTQYF.

This clone was picked up one time. The rearrangement links TRBV5-4 to TRBJ2-2; 13 bases line up with TRBD2. CDR1 is SGHNT, CDR2 YYREEE, per germline (reference sequence). The length of the CDR3 is 17 residues. The trim removed 5 bases at V and 0 bases at J, leaving 4 bases unmatched. CDR3 DNA: TGTGCCAGCAGTTCGGGACTAGCGGGACCGAACACCGGGGAGCTGTTTTTT. Protein: CASSSGLAGPNTGELFF.

The rearrangement uses TRBV7-9 and TRBJ1-2; 7 bases line up with TRBD1. J was trimmed by 8 bases and V by 5 bases; bases with no gene match: 23. This CDR3 comprises 18 residues. The germline gives CDR1 SEHNR, CDR2 FQNEAQ (reference sequence). The CDR3 sequence is CASSRFQIRDRISLGYTF. CDR3 sequence (DNA): TGTGCCAGCAGCCGTTTCCAAATCCGGGACAGAATATCTTTAGGCTACACCTTC.

V and J are TRBV11-2 and TRBJ1-2, with D possibly being TRBD1 (5 bases). V was pared by 3 bases and J by 5 bases, with 7 bases between. The CDR3 has 12 amino acids. The germline CDR1 and CDR2 sequences are SGHAT and FQNNGV. CDR3 protein: CASSFDSYGYTF. The CDR3 nucleotides read TGTGCCAGCAGCTTCGACAGTTATGGCTACACCTTC.

V usage is TRBV5-1 and J usage is TRBJ2-5; possibly TRBD1 for D (6 bases). Trimming removed 4 bases at V and 5 bases at J, with 9 bases between. The CDR3 totals 12 residues. From germline, CDR1 is SGHRS and CDR2 YFSETQ. CDR3 sequence (DNA): TGCGCCAGCAGCAGGGGGTGGGAGACCCAGTACTTC. Encoded protein: CASSRGWETQYF. The complete variable domain, with remaining parts taken from reference TRBV5-1 and TRBJ2-5, reads KAGVTQTPRYLIKTRGQQVTLSCSPISGHRSVSWYQQTPGQGLQFLFEYFSETQRNKGNFPGRFSGRQFSNSRSEMNVSTLELGDSALYLCASSRGWETQYFGPGTRLLVL.

The genes are TRBV5-1 and TRBJ1-4; D not resolved. The germline V and J ends were trimmed by 4 bases and 0 bases, with 10 bases remaining between them. The CDR3 runs to 15 residues. Germline V lookup: CDR1 SGHRS, CDR2 YFSETQ. The CDR3 DNA is TGCGCCAGCAGCCCACTCGGGTCAACTAATGAAAAACTGTTTTTT. Translation: CASSPLGSTNEKLFF.

The rearrangement uses TRBV27 and TRBJ1-5; possibly TRBD1 for D (6 bases). Germline CDR1 reads MNHEY; CDR2 reads SMNVEV (reference sequence). Deletions cut 5 bases from V and 0 bases from J, with 20 bases between. The CDR3 has 18 amino acids. As DNA, the CDR3 is TGTGCCAGCAGTCGAACCCGCCCGGACAGTTATAGCAATCAGCCCCAGCATTTT. Its protein is CASSRTRPDSYSNQPQHF.

This chain connects TRBV18 to TRBJ1-1, with unresolved D. This CDR3 has 14 amino acids. V shed 3 bases and J shed 5 bases, with 13 bases lying between them. Germline V gene sequence: CDR1 KGHSH, CDR2 LQKENI. The CDR3 reads CASSPTIRETEAFF. CDR3 coding DNA: TGTGCCAGCTCACCCACGATCCGGGAGACTGAAGCTTTCTTT.

The genes are TRBV11-2 and TRBJ1-1; possibly TRBD1 for D (5 bases). The germline V gene encodes CDR1 SGHAT and CDR2 FQNNGV. V was cut by 3 bases and J by 8 bases, with 7 bases left in between. The CDR3 sequence is 11 residues long. The CDR3 here is CASSFQGEAFF. The CDR3 coding sequence is TGTGCCAGCAGCTTCCAGGGAGAAGCTTTCTTT.

The V call is TRBV4-2, the J call TRBJ2-1, with TRBD2 matching over 9 bases. Germline V gene lookup returns CDR1 LGHNA and CDR2 YNFKEQ. The trim removed 8 bases at V and 9 bases at J, leaving 11 bases unmatched. The CDR3 has 14 residues. In DNA form, the CDR3 reads TGTGCCAGCGGAACGGGACTAGCTTTCGGTGAGCAGTTCTTC. Translated, it gives CASGTGLAFGEQFF.